Presented here are 11 T cell receptor beta chains from one specimen sequenced in a study of CD8 T cells in Susac syndrome. Reverse transcription of roughly 0.5 to 1 ug RNA was carried out with random hexamers. Using its own MiXCR run on the immunoSEQ multiplex PCR reads, TCRdb lists one record per CDR3 protein. The table has 170,000 or so distinct CDR3 sequences, 93% seen once. Input material: CD4+ T cells from PBMCs. These receptors were collected from a human donor with multiple sclerosis.

The rearrangement links TRBV5-4 to TRBJ1-4, with a tentative D call TRBD1 (6 bases). The CDR3 loop spans 17 amino acids. CDR1 and CDR2 from the germline V gene are SGHNT and YYREEE (reference sequence). V was trimmed by 0 bases and J by 0 bases, leaving 12 bases between them. The CDR3 DNA reads TGTGCCAGCAGCTTGGGGGGCAGGGGAACAACTAATGAAAAACTGTTTTTT. Translated, it gives CASSLGGRGTTNEKLFF.

This chain uses TRBV12-3 or TRBV12-4 with TRBJ2-6, with D unclear. The CDR3 runs to 16 residues. Trimming removed 3 bases at V and 2 bases at J, with 11 bases between. The CDR3 protein is CASSFLAGAGANVLTF. The CDR3 coding sequence is TGTGCCAGCAGTTTCCTCGCCGGAGCTGGGGCCAACGTCCTGACTTTC.

The V gene is TRBV29-1, the J gene TRBJ2-1, with TRBD2 identical over 9 bases. The CDR3 sequence is 12 residues long. The germline V gene has CDR1 SQVTM and CDR2 ANQGSEA. J lost 10 bases, V lost 2 bases, and 3 bases had no gene match. Here the CDR3 reads CSVEIAGDEQFF. For the CDR3, the DNA is TGCAGCGTTGAAATAGCGGGAGACGAGCAGTTCTTC.

This chain joins TRBV30 and TRBJ2-3; D tentatively fits TRBD1 or TRBD2 (6 bases each). Trimming pared 0 bases from V and 2 bases from J, leaving 18 bases between. Germline V CDR1 and CDR2: GTSNPN, SVGIG (reference sequence). This CDR3 has 17 amino acids. This chain's CDR3 is CAWSVLGPGAPTDTQYF. CDR3 DNA sequence: TGTGCCTGGAGTGTACTGGGACCGGGGGCGCCCACAGATACGCAGTATTTT.

V and J are TRBV28 and TRBJ2-7; D is unclear. Germline V lookup: CDR1 MDHEN, CDR2 SYDVKM. This CDR3 region has 12 residues. Trimming shortened V by 8 bases and J by 7 bases, and 15 bases separated the two germline ends. The CDR3 reads CASRSSRREQYF. In DNA, the CDR3 is TGTGCCAGCCGATCCTCTCGGCGGGAGCAGTACTTC.

A note on this clonotype: An end of the junction does not agree with germline; a read error may underlie this. J is TRBJ1-4 and V is TRBV6-1, with D hard to call. The CDR3 spans 12 residues. The germline CDR1 and CDR2 sequences are MNHNS and SASEGT. CDR3 in amino acids: CAISEGGEKLFF. The CDR3 bases are TGTGCCATCAGTGAGGGAGGTGAAAAACTGTTTTTT.

The V call is TRBV28, the J call TRBJ1-2; weak D call: TRBD1 (5 bases). The CDR3 is 15 residues long. V shed 5 bases and J shed 6 bases, with 19 bases lying between them. Germline V gives CDR1 MDHEN, CDR2 SYDVKM. The CDR3 reads CASSPLLGRGNGYTF. The CDR3 DNA sequence: TGTGCCAGCAGTCCGTTGTTAGGGAGGGGAAATGGCTACACCTTC.

This chain connects TRBV12-3 or TRBV12-4 to TRBJ1-3, with D perhaps matching TRBD1 (5 bases). V lost 4 bases and J lost 6, with 10 bases in between. The CDR3 extends over 13 amino acids. The DNA of the CDR3 is TGTGCCAGCAGTTCCCAGGGAGAAAACACCATATATTTT. Its translation: CASSSQGENTIYF.

The chain links TRBV15 to TRBJ1-1, with D perhaps TRBD1 (5 bases). The CDR3 covers 14 residues. Trimming stripped 5 bases from V and 3 bases from J, with 13 bases between. Germline V gives CDR1 LNHNV, CDR2 YYDKDF (reference sequence). CDR3 DNA: TGTGCCACCAGCGGCCGGTGGGGGGACACTGAAGCTTTCTTT. This codes for CATSGRWGDTEAFF. The variable domain in full, with the rest retrieved from reference TRBV15 and TRBJ1-1, is DAMVIQNPRYQVTQFGKPVTLSCSQTLNHNVMYWYQQKSSQAPKLLFHYYDKDFNNEADTPDNFQSRRPNTSFCFLDIRSPGLGDTAMYLCATSGRWGDTEAFFGQGTRLTVV.

The chain joins TRBV10-2 to TRBJ2-3, with D possibly being TRBD2 (6 bases). Per germline, CDR1 WSHSY and CDR2 SAAADI. V lost 6 bases and J 2 bases, leaving 12 bases between the germline ends. The CDR3 sequence is 14 residues long. CDR3 sequence reads: CASRGAGFTDTQYF. The CDR3 region has the DNA TGCGCCAGCAGGGGCGCGGGATTCACAGATACGCAGTATTTT.

This clonotype was seen only once. V usage is TRBV4-1 and J usage is TRBJ1-4; D unclear. This CDR3 is built from 16 residues. V was clipped by 2 bases and J by 7 bases, with 17 bases between them. Germline-derived CDR1 and CDR2 are MGHRA and YSYEKL. The CDR3 region is CASSQLRTGNFEKLFF. In nucleotides, the CDR3 is TGCGCCAGCAGCCAACTCCGGACGGGGAATTTTGAAAAACTGTTTTTT.